The 17 T cell receptor beta chains below all came from one sample that was sequenced in a study of CD8+ T cells in alopecia areata (dated by TCRdb to about 2018). Libraries were built with the immunoSEQ multiplex PCR assay. RNA was extracted from all samples and reverse transcribed into cDNA, which served as template for TCR sequencing. The immuneACCESS repertoire file appears here via TCRdb, limited to in-frame rearrangements. These files lack a portion of the clones; in checked studies, under half of the deficit traces to unresolved V genes, and the cause of the others is not known. This sample is represented by approximately 210,000 clones; roughly 66% of them were singletons. Roughly 1.2% of the sample belongs to the ten largest clones. Sample treatment or condition, as interpreted from the label and publication: oral pan-JAK inhibitor, 5-10 mg twice daily. The sequencing here drew on CD4+ T cells sorted from blood, taken at week 44, from a patient treated with tofacitinib. Source of these receptors: a human donor with alopecia areata.

This clone appeared a few times. The rearrangement joins TRBV16 to TRBJ1-2; D possibly corresponds to TRBD1 (5 bases). The CDR3 consists of 16 residues. V shed 7 bases and J shed 4 bases, with 22 bases lying between them. CDR1 and CDR2 (germline): KGHSY, FQNENV. CDR3 DNA sequence: TGTGCCAGCACCTCAACCCGGGACCCTCATCCCTATGGCTACACCTTC. Residues: CASTSTRDPHPYGYTF.

V and J are TRBV7-2 and TRBJ1-6; D perhaps matches TRBD1 (5 bases). The CDR3 extends over 15 amino acids. Germline V gene lookup returns CDR1 SGHTA and CDR2 FQGNSA. The V end lost 5 bases, the J end lost 9 bases, and 17 bases lay between the germline ends. This CDR3 is CASSRDPLTSSPLHF. The CDR3 DNA follows: TGTGCCAGCAGCCGGGACCCCCTAACGAGTTCACCCCTCCACTTT.

This clone was counted a few times. The chain uses TRBV29-1 and TRBJ2-5, with 9 bases matching TRBD2. This CDR3 spans 15 amino acids. Germline V gene sequence: CDR1 SQVTM, CDR2 ANQGSEA. V gave up 1 base and J gave up 4 bases; unmatched junction bases: 7. CDR3 loop: CSVEGSRGGSETQYF. CDR3 nucleotide sequence: TGCAGCGTTGAAGGGTCGCGGGGGGGCTCAGAGACCCAGTACTTC.

Concerning this clone itself: Other DNA sequences from this sample encode an identical CDR3 as well. The chain carries TRBV4-3 and TRBJ1-2, with D unclear. Germline CDR1 and CDR2: LGHNA and YSLEER. The V end was cut by 0 bases, the J end by 7 bases, with 9 bases between. The CDR3 runs 13 residues. The CDR3 reads CASSQEGPGGYTF. The CDR3, as DNA: TGCGCCAGCAGCCAAGAAGGTCCCGGTGGCTACACCTTC.

CDR3 nucleotides: TGCAGCGGACGGGGACTAGCGGGGGATGAGCAGTTCTTC. Translation: CSGRGLAGDEQFF. This chain links TRBV29-1 with TRBJ2-1; 14 bases are a match to TRBD2. This CDR3 comprises 13 residues. V dropped 7 bases and J dropped 8; count of bases not matched to a gene: 4. Germline CDR1 is SQVTM and CDR2 is ANQGSEA.

As regards this clone: Different DNA sequences within this sample yield the same CDR3. V usage is TRBV5-1 and J usage is TRBJ2-2; weak D call: TRBD1 (6 bases). From germline, CDR1 is SGHRS and CDR2 YFSETQ. This CDR3 has 13 amino acids. Trimming pared 4 bases from V and 5 bases from J, leaving 9 bases between. CDR3 nucleotide sequence: TGCGCCAGCAGCCCTCAGGGGACCGGGGAGCTGTTTTTT. Amino acid sequence: CASSPQGTGELFF.

This clone was picked up one time. V and J are TRBV6-5 and TRBJ2-7; D not resolved. CDR1 MNHEY and CDR2 SVGAGI come from the germline V gene. The CDR3 totals 13 residues. V gave up 6 bases and J gave up 3 bases, with 12 bases separating them. The CDR3: CASSPDNGYEQYF. DNA of the CDR3: TGTGCCAGCAGCCCCGACAATGGCTACGAGCAGTACTTC.

The gene calls are TRBV30 and TRBJ2-1, with 9 bases fitting TRBD2. V gave up 3 bases and J gave up 7 bases; unmatched junction bases: 13. The germline gives CDR1 GTSNPN, CDR2 SVGIG (reference sequence). CDR3 size: 16 residues. The CDR3 DNA sequence: TGTGCCTGGAGCCCTGTTGAAGAGCGGGGGGCAAATGAGCAGTTCTTC. Its protein product is CAWSPVEERGANEQFF.

This clone was recorded a few times. This chain joins TRBV29-1 and TRBJ1-1, with D possibly matching TRBD1 (5 bases). The CDR3 is 12 amino acids. Germline assignment: CDR1 SQVTM and CDR2 ANQGSEA. V gave up 6 bases and J gave up 0 bases, with 8 bases separating them. The CDR3 loop is CSVVTVNTEAFF. CDR3 DNA: TGCAGCGTCGTGACAGTGAACACTGAAGCTTTCTTT. Supplemented by reference TRBV29-1 and TRBJ1-1, the full variable domain reads SAVISQKPSRDICQRGTSLTIQCQVDSQVTMMFWYRQQPGQSLTLIATANQGSEATYESGFVIDKFPISRPNLTFSTLTVSNMSPEDSSIYLCSVVTVNTEAFFGQGTRLTVV.

The chain has TRBV5-1 and TRBJ2-3, with TRBD2 identical over 10 bases. CDR1 and CDR2 (germline): SGHRS, YFSETQ. J was trimmed by 3 bases and V by 7 bases; bases with no gene match: 5. This CDR3 is 14 amino acids long. This CDR3 reads CASSTSGATDTQYF. For the CDR3, the DNA is TGCGCCAGCTCTACTAGCGGGGCGACAGATACGCAGTATTTT.

This clone was detected a few times. The chain recombines TRBV7-3 with TRBJ2-2; D remains unclear. Germline values: CDR1 SGHTA, CDR2 FQGTGA. The CDR3 covers 17 residues. V was clipped by 4 bases and J by 1 base, with 16 bases between them. Here the CDR3 reads CASSWRPRPGNTGELFF. The CDR3 coding sequence is TGTGCCAGCAGCTGGCGGCCACGACCAGGGAACACCGGGGAGCTGTTTTTT.

This clone has just a few counts. J is TRBJ2-7 and V is TRBV5-1; tentatively, D is TRBD1 (6 bases). The CDR3 runs to 14 residues. Germline V CDR1 and CDR2: SGHRS, YFSETQ. Trimming took 4 bases from V and 6 from J, leaving 17 bases between them. The CDR3 bases are TGCGCCAGCAGCCTCACTACAGGGCTGGGCGAGCAGTACTTC. This encodes CASSLTTGLGEQYF.

The chain joins TRBV13 to TRBJ2-3; D ambiguous. The germline V and J ends were trimmed by 6 bases and 4 bases, with 11 bases remaining between them. The CDR3 covers 13 residues. Germline V CDR1 and CDR2: PRHDT, FYEKMQ (reference sequence). The CDR3 spells CASSPKSSDTQYF. CDR3 bases: TGTGCCAGCAGTCCCAAGTCTTCAGATACGCAGTATTTT.

The chain joins TRBV30 to TRBJ2-3, with 7 nucleotides matching TRBD1. Trimming removed 6 bases from V and 0 bases from J; junction bases left unmatched: 6. The CDR3 loop spans 14 amino acids. Germline lookup yields CDR1 GTSNPN and CDR2 SVGIG (reference sequence). The CDR3 loop is CACYRQGSTDTQYF. The CDR3 DNA reads as TGTGCCTGCTATCGACAGGGAAGCACAGATACGCAGTATTTT.

The CDR3: CASSYQAEAFF. The CDR3 DNA sequence: TGTGCCAGCAGCTACCAGGCTGAAGCTTTCTTT. The chain has TRBV5-6 and TRBJ1-1; D not certain. Germline CDR1 and CDR2: SGHDT and YYEEEE. The CDR3 loop spans 11 amino acids. Trimming pared 3 bases from V and 6 bases from J, leaving 6 bases between.

This clone has a handful of counts. The CDR3 DNA reads as TGCGCCAGCAGCTTAGGGAGAAGCACAGATACGCAGTATTTT. Residues: CASSLGRSTDTQYF. The genes are TRBV5-1 and TRBJ2-3, with D perhaps TRBD2 (5 bases). The V end lost 2 bases, the J end lost 0 bases, and 7 bases lay between the germline ends. The CDR3 sequence is 14 residues long. Germline CDR1 reads SGHRS; CDR2 reads YFSETQ.

This clone came up a few times. The V call is TRBV29-1, the J call TRBJ1-2; no reliable D call. CDR1 SQVTM and CDR2 ANQGSEA come from the germline V gene. This CDR3 spans 10 amino acids. V gave up 7 bases and J gave up 8 bases, with 11 bases separating them. CDR3 in DNA: TGCAGCGCCCAGACGGAAGGCTACACCTTC. Its translation: CSAQTEGYTF.